This T cell receptor beta chain was captured by sequencing in a study of blood T cell repertoires in COVID-19 (TCRdb year 2020). Regarding the study in general: Samples covering the acute and convalescent phases of COVID-19 were provided by collaborators in the United States, Italy and Spain. The prospective study material was composed of cDNA or gDNA derived from T cells, B-cell-depleted T cells, or PBMCs. Subjects who had been exposed to COVID-19, were actively infected with it, or had recovered from it provided the deeply sampled blood TCRbeta repertoires that made up the dataset. The repertoires were made available in a free public database intended to serve as a resource for research on the immune response to SARS-CoV-2. The samples were drawn from two sources: the first 160 participants of the ongoing ImmuneRACE study, and 1,254 subjects contributed by 6 global collaborators. A de-identified subject ID, COVID-19 status, age in years and sex were almost always included in the sample metadata. Where HLA class I and class II types were available, the types were taken from metadata supplied by the sample provider, not from assay-based typing.

Points on this clone: The antigen it binds to is not known. No quality values exist for individual bases; no much larger clone is one base distant.

The germline V gene yields SGHDN for CDR1 and FVKESK for CDR2. V trim: 10 bases; J trim: 2 bases; unmatched bases: 6. Measured from the cysteine to the phenylalanine, the CDR3 is 13 residues long. CDR3 DNA is the only sequence kept; it has 39 bases, read in frame from the first base. The immunoSEQ Assay, a bias-controlled multiplex PCR, was used to amplify TCRbeta CDR3 regions from genomic DNA. Under the source paper's analysis protocol: The number of nucleated cells in each sample was estimated by amplification of reference gene primers within the assay. To quantify the absolute abundance of each unique TCRbeta CDR3 rearrangement, sequence reads were collapsed and filtered. For each sample, productive Simpson clonality was calculated as the square root of Simpson's diversity index over productive rearrangements. Imported from immuneACCESS, the table was reduced by TCRdb to in-frame sequences with V and J called. These copies leave out some clones; in studies compared against another copy, an unresolved V gene accounts for under half, and the cause of the remainder is not known. V and J calls and clone size are given by that table; D and trimming were obtained from the DNA. The sample includes over 200,000 clones, with under 90% observed a single time. The ten largest clones add up to about a sixth of the sample.

Paper-wide results and their limitations: The amount of clinical and demographic metadata varied by source and participant and was provided uncurated.

Collaborating institutions collected whole blood in K2EDTA tubes following their own protocols. For TCRbeta analysis, collaborator samples were shipped as frozen whole blood, as isolated PBMCs, or as DNA extracted from either sample type. Source material: peripheral blood. The chain employs TRBV14 and TRBJ2-5, with 8 middle bases fitting TRBD2. The receptor's source is a woman older than 75 with active or convalescent COVID-19. The CDR3 is CATASSGQETQYF. DNA sequence: TGTGCCACCGCGTCTAGCGGGCAAGAGACCCAGTACTTC.